A single sample is the source of the 10 T cell receptor beta chains below, sequenced in a study of cytomegalovirus exposure and HLA in healthy donors. The study ran its PCR with 60 Vbeta and 13 Jbeta primers. TCRdb's table, derived via immunoSEQ multiplex PCR, lists solely in-frame clones and lacks some. The table includes 150,000 to 200,000 clones, around 77% detected once. Input material: PBMCs. The receptors stem from a woman between 40 and 50 years old in good health and CMV-seronegative.

The chain combines TRBV6-1 with TRBJ1-1; D may be TRBD1 (5 bases). The CDR3 is made up of 14 amino acids. The germline V and J ends were trimmed by 3 bases and 0 bases, with 8 bases remaining between them. The germline gives CDR1 MNHNS, CDR2 SASEGT. Written as DNA, the CDR3 is TGTGCCAGCAGTGACAGGGATTTGAACACTGAAGCTTTCTTT. Protein: CASSDRDLNTEAFF.

The chain has TRBV6-1 and TRBJ2-2, with a possible D match to TRBD1 (5 bases). This CDR3 comprises 14 residues. V was pared by 4 bases and J by 2 bases, with 8 bases between. CDR1 is MNHNS, CDR2 SASEGT, per germline. CDR3 in DNA: TGTGCCAGCAGTGCCAGGGATAACACCGGGGAGCTGTTTTTT. Translated: CASSARDNTGELFF.

The chain carries TRBV25-1 and TRBJ2-1; the D is unclear. Trimming left V 4 bases short and J 8 bases short, with 15 bases between. The germline V gene has CDR1 MGHDK and CDR2 SYGVNS. The CDR3 length is 14 residues. CDR3 region: CASSAFLSVDEQFF. The CDR3 coding sequence is TGTGCCAGCAGTGCTTTTTTATCCGTAGATGAGCAGTTCTTC.

This clone was recorded a few times. The J gene is TRBJ1-2, the V gene TRBV5-6, with 9 bases aligning to TRBD1. Looked up from germline, CDR1 is SGHDT and CDR2 is YYEEEE. CDR3 length equals 15 residues. V dropped 2 bases and J dropped 1; count of bases not matched to a gene: 3. In DNA form, the CDR3 reads TGTGCCAGCAGCTTCCGGGACAGGGTTAACTATGGCTACACCTTC. It encodes CASSFRDRVNYGYTF.

The chain links TRBV28 to TRBJ1-5; 8 bases are shared with TRBD1. This CDR3 comprises 14 residues. Germline trimming cut 6 bases from V and 5 bases from J; bases unmatched to any gene: 6. CDR1 and CDR2 (germline): MDHEN, SYDVKM. The CDR3 loop reads CASSLGQGYQPQHF. CDR3 nucleotides: TGTGCCAGCAGCCTTGGACAGGGCTATCAGCCCCAGCATTTT.

This sequence joins TRBV7-3 and TRBJ2-3, with D possibly matching TRBD2 (6 bases). Germline V gene data show CDR1 as SGHTA and CDR2 as FQGTGA. V was trimmed by 2 bases and J by 0 bases, leaving 18 bases between them. This CDR3 is 18 amino acids long. The CDR3 sequence is CASSLDSPPAGSTDTQYF. CDR3 sequence (DNA): TGTGCCAGCAGCTTAGATTCCCCTCCAGCGGGTAGCACAGATACGCAGTATTTT.

This clone was found once. The genes are TRBV27 and TRBJ1-2; the match to TRBD1 covers 10 bases. V gave up 5 bases and J gave up 1 base; unmatched junction bases: 10. This CDR3 has 17 amino acids. In germline, CDR1 is MNHEY, CDR2 SMNVEV (reference sequence). The CDR3 DNA reads as TGTGCCAGCAGTCCCCACCTCGGACAGGGGGGTAACTATGGCTACACCTTC. This gives the protein CASSPHLGQGGNYGYTF.

This clone was detected once. The J gene is TRBJ2-5, the V gene TRBV11-2, with D maybe TRBD2 (5 bases). CDR1 is SGHAT, CDR2 FQNNGV, per germline. CDR3 length: 16 residues. Trimming took off 4 bases at V and 1 base at J, with 16 bases between the two ends. The CDR3 here is CASSWRPVGSQETQYF. CDR3 nucleotide sequence: TGTGCCAGCAGCTGGAGGCCCGTTGGGTCCCAAGAGACCCAGTACTTC.

The chain uses TRBV10-3 and TRBJ2-5; 7 nucleotides agree with TRBD1. Looked up from germline, CDR1 is ENHRY and CDR2 is SYGVKD. This CDR3 contains 16 residues. Unmatched junction bases numbered 13, after V lost 4 bases and J lost 5 bases. The CDR3 DNA reads as TGTGCCATCAGTGGAGGGGGTGAGGGGGCCTCGGAGACCCAGTACTTC. Translating it yields CAISGGGEGASETQYF.

This clone was counted a single time. The chain is built from TRBV29-1 and TRBJ2-6; D is unresolved. Germline CDR1 and CDR2: SQVTM and ANQGSEA. V was clipped by 6 bases and J by 0 bases, with 6 bases between them. The CDR3 is 13 amino acids. The CDR3, as DNA: TGCAGCGTCGACACCTCTGGGGCCAACGTCCTGACTTTC. Its protein is CSVDTSGANVLTF. The full variable domain, rest sourced from reference TRBV29-1 and TRBJ2-6, is SAVISQKPSRDICQRGTSLTIQCQVDSQVTMMFWYRQQPGQSLTLIATANQGSEATYESGFVIDKFPISRPNLTFSTLTVSNMSPEDSSIYLCSVDTSGANVLTFGAGSRLTVL.